The clone carrying this TCR beta chain came up a few times. Its antigen is not known. The data originate from a study of yellow fever vaccine responses in identical twins. Study-wide findings and caveats: The authors reported partly convergent, partly personalized vaccine responses in identical twins.

TCRdb re-derived calls from the RT-PCR reads in MiXCR, one entry per CDR3 protein. The table records 2,000 to 2,500 distinct CDR3 sequences, around 80% of them present only once. This sequence originates from a female donor who received the yellow fever vaccine. The sample was T cells from blood (PBMCs), unsorted or a sorted subset (not recorded which), taken before or after yellow fever vaccination (not recorded which).

The CDR3 is CASSRGGISTEAFF. CDR3 nucleotide sequence: TGTGCCAGCAGCCGCGGAGGGATTTCCACTGAAGCTTTCTTT. The chain joins TRBV7-9 to TRBJ1-1; D gene uncertain. This CDR3 spans 14 amino acids. V gave up 5 bases and J gave up 4 bases, with 14 bases separating them. Germline lookup yields CDR1 SEHNR and CDR2 FQNEAQ (reference sequence).